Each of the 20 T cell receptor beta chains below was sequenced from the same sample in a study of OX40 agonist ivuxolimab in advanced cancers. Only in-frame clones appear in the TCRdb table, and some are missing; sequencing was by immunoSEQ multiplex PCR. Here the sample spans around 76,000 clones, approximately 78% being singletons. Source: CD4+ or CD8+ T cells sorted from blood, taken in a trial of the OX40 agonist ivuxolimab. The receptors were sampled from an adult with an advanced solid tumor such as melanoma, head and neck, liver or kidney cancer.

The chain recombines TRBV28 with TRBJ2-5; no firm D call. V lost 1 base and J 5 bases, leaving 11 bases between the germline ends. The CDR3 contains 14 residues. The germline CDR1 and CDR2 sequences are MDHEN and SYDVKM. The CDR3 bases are TGTGCCAGCAGTTTATCAGCTACCCTGGAGACCCAGTACTTC. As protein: CASSLSATLETQYF.

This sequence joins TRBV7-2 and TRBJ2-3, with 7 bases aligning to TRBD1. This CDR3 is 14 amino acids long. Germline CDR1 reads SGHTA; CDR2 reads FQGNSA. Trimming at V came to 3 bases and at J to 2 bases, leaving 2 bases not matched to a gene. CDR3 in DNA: TGTGCCAGCAGCTTTGGACAGGCCACAGATACGCAGTATTTT. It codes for CASSFGQATDTQYF.

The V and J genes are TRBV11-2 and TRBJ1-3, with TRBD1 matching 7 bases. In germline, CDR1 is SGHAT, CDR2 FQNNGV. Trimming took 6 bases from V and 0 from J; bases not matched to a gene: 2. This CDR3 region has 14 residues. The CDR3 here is CASRDRNSGNTIYF. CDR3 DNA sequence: TGTGCCAGCAGGGACAGGAACTCTGGAAACACCATATATTTT.

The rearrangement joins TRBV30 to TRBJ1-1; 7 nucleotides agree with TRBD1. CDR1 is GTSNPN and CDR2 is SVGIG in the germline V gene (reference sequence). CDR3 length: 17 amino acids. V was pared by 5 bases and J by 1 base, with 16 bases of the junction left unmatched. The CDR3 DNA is TGTGCCTGGGTACCTGGACAGGTTTTCTTAAAGAACACTGAAGCTTTCTTT. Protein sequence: CAWVPGQVFLKNTEAFF.

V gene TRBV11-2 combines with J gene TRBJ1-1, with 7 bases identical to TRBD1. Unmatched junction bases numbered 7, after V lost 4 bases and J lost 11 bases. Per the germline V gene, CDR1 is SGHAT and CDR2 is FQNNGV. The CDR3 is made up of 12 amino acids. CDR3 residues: CASSSPTGKAFF. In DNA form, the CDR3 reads TGTGCCAGCAGCTCCCCGACAGGGAAGGCTTTCTTT.

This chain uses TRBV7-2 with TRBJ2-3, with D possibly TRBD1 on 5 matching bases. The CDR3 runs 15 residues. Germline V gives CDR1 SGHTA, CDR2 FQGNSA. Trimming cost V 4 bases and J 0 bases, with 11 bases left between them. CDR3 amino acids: CASSSRGYSTDTQYF. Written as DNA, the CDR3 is TGTGCCAGCAGCTCAAGGGGATATAGCACAGATACGCAGTATTTT.

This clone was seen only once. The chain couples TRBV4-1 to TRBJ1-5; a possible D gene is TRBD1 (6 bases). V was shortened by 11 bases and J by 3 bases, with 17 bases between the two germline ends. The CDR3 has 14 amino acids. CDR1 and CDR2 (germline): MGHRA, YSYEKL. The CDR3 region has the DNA TGCGCCTTTCTGGGGGCGAGACTCAATCAGCCCCAGCATTTT. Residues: CAFLGARLNQPQHF.

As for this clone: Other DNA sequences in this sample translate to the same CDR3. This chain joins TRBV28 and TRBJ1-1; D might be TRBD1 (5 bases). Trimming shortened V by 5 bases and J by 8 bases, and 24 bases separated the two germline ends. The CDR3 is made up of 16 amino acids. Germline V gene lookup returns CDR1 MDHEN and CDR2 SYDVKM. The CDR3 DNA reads TGTGCCAGCAGTCCACCGGGGACGGGGATTAGCACCGAAGCTTTCTTT. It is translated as CASSPPGTGISTEAFF.

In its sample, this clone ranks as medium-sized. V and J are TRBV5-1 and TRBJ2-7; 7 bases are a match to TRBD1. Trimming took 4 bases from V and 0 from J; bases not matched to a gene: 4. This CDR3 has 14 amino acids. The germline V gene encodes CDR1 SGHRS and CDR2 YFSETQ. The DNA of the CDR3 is TGCGCCAGCAGCACAGGGGACACCTCCTACGAGCAGTACTTC. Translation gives CASSTGDTSYEQYF.

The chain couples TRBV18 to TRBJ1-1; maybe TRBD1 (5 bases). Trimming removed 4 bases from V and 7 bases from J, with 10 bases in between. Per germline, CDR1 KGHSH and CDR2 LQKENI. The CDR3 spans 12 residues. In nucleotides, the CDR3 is TGTGCCAGCTCACGGGGGTTGGATGAAGCTTTCTTT. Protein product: CASSRGLDEAFF.

The CDR3 region has the DNA TGTGCCAGCAGCAAAAGGGGGATCAGCTATGGCTACACCTTC. It is translated as CASSKRGISYGYTF. The rearrangement links TRBV14 to TRBJ1-2, with D perhaps TRBD1 (6 bases). Germline assignment: CDR1 SGHDN and CDR2 FVKESK. The CDR3 consists of 14 residues. V dropped 5 bases and J dropped 4 bases, with 14 bases sitting between them.

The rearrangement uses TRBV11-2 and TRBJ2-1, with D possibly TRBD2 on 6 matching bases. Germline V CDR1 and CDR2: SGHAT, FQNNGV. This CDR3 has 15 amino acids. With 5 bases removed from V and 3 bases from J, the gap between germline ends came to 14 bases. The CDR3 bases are TGTGCCAGCAGCCCGGGGCGGACTATCTACAATGAGCAGTTCTTC. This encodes CASSPGRTIYNEQFF.

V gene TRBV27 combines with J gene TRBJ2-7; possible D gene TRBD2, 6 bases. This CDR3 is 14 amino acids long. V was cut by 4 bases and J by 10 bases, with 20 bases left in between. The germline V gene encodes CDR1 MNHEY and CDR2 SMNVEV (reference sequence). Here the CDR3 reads CASSSGPGDFLQYF. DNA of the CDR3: TGTGCCAGCAGTTCCGGGCCGGGGGACTTCCTACAGTACTTC.

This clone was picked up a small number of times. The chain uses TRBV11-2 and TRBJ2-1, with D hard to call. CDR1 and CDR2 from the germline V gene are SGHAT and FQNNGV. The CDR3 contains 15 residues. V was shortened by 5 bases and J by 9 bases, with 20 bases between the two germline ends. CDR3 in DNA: TGTGCCAGCAGCCCCTCTGGGTGGCGGACGGGTGAGCAGTTCTTC. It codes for CASSPSGWRTGEQFF.

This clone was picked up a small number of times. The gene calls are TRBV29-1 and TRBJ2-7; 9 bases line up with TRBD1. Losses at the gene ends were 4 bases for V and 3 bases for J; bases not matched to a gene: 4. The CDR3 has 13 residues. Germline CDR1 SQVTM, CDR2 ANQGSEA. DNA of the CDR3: TGCAGCGTTGGACAGGGGGATCTCTACGAGCAGTACTTC. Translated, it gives CSVGQGDLYEQYF.

The CDR3 DNA reads as TGTGCCACTACTAGTAGGGGCCCGCTGTTTTTT. It codes for CATTSRGPLFF. The V call is TRBV6-6, the J call TRBJ2-2; D possibly uses TRBD1 or TRBD2 (5 bases each). The germline V gene encodes CDR1 MNHNY and CDR2 SVGAGI (reference sequence). This CDR3 is 11 amino acids long. Between the trimmed V and J ends, which lost 10 bases and 13 bases, there was a span of 16 bases.

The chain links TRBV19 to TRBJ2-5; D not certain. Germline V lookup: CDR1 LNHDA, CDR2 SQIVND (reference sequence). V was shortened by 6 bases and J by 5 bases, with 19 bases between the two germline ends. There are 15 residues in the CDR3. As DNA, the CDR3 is TGTGCCAGTAGAGTTACCAGCACGCTGTTGGAGACCCAGTACTTC. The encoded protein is CASRVTSTLLETQYF.

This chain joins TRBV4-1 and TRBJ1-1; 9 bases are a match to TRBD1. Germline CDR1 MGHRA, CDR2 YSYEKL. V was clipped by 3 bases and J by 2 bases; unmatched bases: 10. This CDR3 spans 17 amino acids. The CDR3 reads CASSHHQATGGNTEAFF. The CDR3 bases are TGCGCCAGCAGCCACCATCAGGCGACAGGGGGTAACACTGAAGCTTTCTTT.

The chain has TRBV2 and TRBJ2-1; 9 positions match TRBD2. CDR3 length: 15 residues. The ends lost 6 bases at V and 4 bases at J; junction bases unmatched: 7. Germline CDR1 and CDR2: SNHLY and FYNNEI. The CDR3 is CASRALAGPYNEQFF. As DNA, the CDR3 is TGTGCCAGCAGGGCCCTAGCGGGGCCATACAATGAGCAGTTCTTC.

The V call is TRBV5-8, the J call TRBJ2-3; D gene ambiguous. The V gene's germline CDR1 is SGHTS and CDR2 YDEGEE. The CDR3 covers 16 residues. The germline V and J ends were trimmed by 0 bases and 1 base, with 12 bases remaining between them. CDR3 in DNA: TGTGCCAGCAGCTTGGGAGGCTCAGGAGGCACAGATACGCAGTATTTT. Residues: CASSLGGSGGTDTQYF.